These 5 T cell receptor beta chains originate from one sample sequenced in a study of cytotoxic CD8 clonotypes in ibrutinib-treated CLL. The protocol was immunoSEQ multiplex PCR, while the TCRdb copy is restricted to in-frame clones and leaves out a portion. The sample holds some 50,000 clones, roughly 50% seen once. The specimen was PBMCs, collected after 24 months of ibrutinib treatment. All receptors derive from a human donor with chronic lymphocytic leukemia.

Sample share makes this clone medium-sized. The chain joins TRBV5-1 to TRBJ1-1; no firm D call. Trimming stripped 1 base from V and 1 base from J, with 5 bases between. The CDR3 runs 13 residues. Germline assignment: CDR1 SGHRS and CDR2 YFSETQ. CDR3 in amino acids: CASSLTANTEAFF. For the CDR3, the DNA is TGCGCCAGCAGCTTGACAGCGAACACTGAAGCTTTCTTT.

The genes are TRBV28 and TRBJ2-1; unclear D gene. This CDR3 is built from 13 residues. CDR1 and CDR2 from the germline V gene are MDHEN and SYDVKM. Between the trimmed V and J ends, which lost 3 bases and 9 bases, there was a span of 12 bases. CDR3 region: CASSFLVESEQFF. CDR3 DNA: TGTGCCAGCAGTTTCCTCGTCGAGAGTGAGCAGTTCTTC.

The chain employs TRBV2 and TRBJ2-5; D is possibly TRBD1 (5 bases). V lost 4 bases and J lost 11, with 23 bases in between. Germline V lookup: CDR1 SNHLY, CDR2 FYNNEI. The CDR3 is made up of 15 amino acids. The CDR3 DNA reads as TGTGCCAGCAGTGTACCGGTGGGGCCGACGATTGAGCAGTACTTC. Residues: CASSVPVGPTIEQYF.

This chain connects TRBV15 to TRBJ2-3, with 7 bases fitting TRBD1. The CDR3 is made up of 14 amino acids. The germline gives CDR1 LNHNV, CDR2 YYDKDF (reference sequence). V lost 7 bases to trimming and J lost 1 base; unmatched junction nucleotides: 5. In DNA form, the CDR3 reads TGTGCCACCACCTCGACAGGGCGCACAGATACGCAGTATTTT. This codes for CATTSTGRTDTQYF.

This clone was counted only a few times. Other DNA sequences of this sample code for an identical CDR3. The genes are TRBV30 and TRBJ1-3; 7 bases fit TRBD1. The CDR3 spans 15 residues. The trim removed 5 bases at V and 0 bases at J, leaving 7 bases unmatched. Germline loops: CDR1 GTSNPN, CDR2 SVGIG (reference sequence). CDR3 in DNA: TGTGCCTGGTCAAGGGACAGTGGCTCTGGAAACACCATATATTTT. Translating gives CAWSRDSGSGNTIYF.